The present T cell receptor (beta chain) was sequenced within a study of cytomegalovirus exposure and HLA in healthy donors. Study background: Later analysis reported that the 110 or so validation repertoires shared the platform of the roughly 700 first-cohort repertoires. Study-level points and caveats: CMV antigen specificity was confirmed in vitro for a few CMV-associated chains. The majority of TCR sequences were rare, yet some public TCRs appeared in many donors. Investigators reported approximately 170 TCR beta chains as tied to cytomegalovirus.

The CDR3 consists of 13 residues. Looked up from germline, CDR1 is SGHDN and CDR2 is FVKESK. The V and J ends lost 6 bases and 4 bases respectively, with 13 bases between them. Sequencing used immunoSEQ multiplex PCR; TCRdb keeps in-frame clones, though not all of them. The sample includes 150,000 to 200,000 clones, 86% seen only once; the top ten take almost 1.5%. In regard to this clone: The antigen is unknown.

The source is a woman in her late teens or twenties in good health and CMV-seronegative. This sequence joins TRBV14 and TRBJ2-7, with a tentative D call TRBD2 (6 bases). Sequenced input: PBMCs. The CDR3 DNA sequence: TGTGCCAGCAGATCCGGGAGAGGGTACGAGCAGTACTTC. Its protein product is CASRSGRGYEQYF.